A single sample gave rise to the 12 T cell receptor beta chains below, sequenced in a study of blood T cell repertoires in COVID-19. The data were produced by immunoSEQ multiplex PCR, yet TCRdb's version contains in-frame clones alone and is incomplete. The top ten clones hold around 6% of a sample with about 200,000 clones, 80% of them seen once. The sample consisted of peripheral blood. These receptors all stem from a woman between 70 and 85 years old with acute or convalescent COVID-19.

V is TRBV9 and J is TRBJ2-3; TRBD2 matches 12 bases. CDR1 and CDR2 from the germline V gene are SGDLS and YYNGEE. J lost 2 bases, V lost 3 bases, and 7 bases had no gene match. This CDR3 has 17 amino acids. CDR3 DNA: TGTGCCAGCAGCGGGGGACTAGCGGGCCCCCACACAGATACGCAGTATTTT. It encodes CASSGGLAGPHTDTQYF.

This clone was seen a handful of times. The chain recombines TRBV12-3 or TRBV12-4 with TRBJ2-7; possible D gene TRBD1, 5 bases. V was clipped by 6 bases and J by 3 bases, with 9 bases between them. The CDR3 covers 12 residues. The chain's CDR3 is CASSPQGYEQYF. The CDR3 DNA sequence: TGTGCCAGCAGCCCCCAGGGCTACGAGCAGTACTTC.

The J gene is TRBJ2-7, the V gene TRBV28, with TRBD2 matching over 7 bases. V gave up 5 bases and J gave up 2 bases; unmatched junction bases: 3. This CDR3 is 13 amino acids long. Germline values: CDR1 MDHEN, CDR2 SYDVKM. The CDR3 nucleotides read TGTGCCAGCAGTACCGGGACTACCTACGAGCAGTACTTC. It specifies CASSTGTTYEQYF.

The chain recombines TRBV10-2 with TRBJ1-1; 9 bases fit TRBD1. Germline CDR1 and CDR2: WSHSY and SAAADI. The CDR3 is 14 residues long. V trimming: 7 bases; J trimming: 1 base; junction bases outside the gene matches: 4. The CDR3: CASTRQGGNTEAFF. The CDR3 coding sequence is TGCGCCAGCACCAGACAGGGGGGGAACACTGAAGCTTTCTTT.

This chain links TRBV5-1 with TRBJ2-7, with 7 bases that match TRBD1. CDR3 length equals 15 residues. Germline V CDR1 and CDR2: SGHRS, YFSETQ. V trimming: 1 base; J trimming: 3 bases; junction bases outside the gene matches: 7. The CDR3 DNA sequence: TGCGCCAGCAGCTTGACTACGGGACAGTACTACGAGCAGTACTTC. Translation: CASSLTTGQYYEQYF.

The DNA for the CDR3 is TGTGCCAGCAGCGGGGGCTATGGCTACACCTTC. Translating it yields CASSGGYGYTF. V usage is TRBV25-1 and J usage is TRBJ1-2, with D possibly being TRBD1 (5 bases). This CDR3 contains 11 residues. V dropped 6 bases and J dropped 4 bases, with 6 bases sitting between them. CDR1 is MGHDK, CDR2 SYGVNS, per germline.

The chain recombines TRBV24-1 with TRBJ1-2; 8 bases line up with TRBD1. The V gene end was trimmed by 3 bases and the J gene end by 8 bases; junction bases not matched to a gene: 4. The CDR3 covers 13 residues. Germline loops: CDR1 KGHDR, CDR2 SFDVKD. The CDR3 bases are TGTGCCACCAGTGATAGGACAGGGTCGGGCTACACCTTC. Its translation is CATSDRTGSGYTF.

The chain links TRBV6-5 to TRBJ2-5; TRBD2 is a possible D gene (5 bases). V gave up 10 bases and J gave up 3 bases, with 12 bases separating them. The CDR3 is made up of 12 amino acids. The V gene's germline CDR1 is MNHEY and CDR2 SVGAGI. The DNA of the CDR3 is TGTGCCACCCAGCGGTCGGAAGAGACCCAGTACTTC. It codes for CATQRSEETQYF.

The V and J genes are TRBV19 and TRBJ1-5; 9 nucleotides agree with TRBD1. Per germline, CDR1 LNHDA and CDR2 SQIVND (reference sequence). V lost 9 bases to trimming and J lost 7 bases; unmatched junction nucleotides: 4. The CDR3 spans 12 residues. The CDR3 region is CASGQGIQPQHF. As DNA, the CDR3 is TGTGCCAGCGGACAGGGGATCCAGCCCCAGCATTTT.

This sequence joins TRBV9 and TRBJ2-7; D perhaps matches TRBD1 (6 bases). Trimming took 0 bases from V and 3 from J, leaving 16 bases between them. The germline V gene encodes CDR1 SGDLS and CDR2 YYNGEE. The CDR3 contains 16 residues. The CDR3: CASSVGDRPVGYEQYF. As DNA, the CDR3 is TGTGCCAGCAGCGTAGGAGACAGGCCCGTCGGCTACGAGCAGTACTTC. Complete variable domain (other parts from reference TRBV9 and TRBJ2-7): DSGVTQTPKHLITATGQRVTLRCSPRSGDLSVYWYQQSLDQGLQFLIQYYNGEERAKGNILERFSAQQFPDLHSELNLSSLELGDSALYFCASSVGDRPVGYEQYFGPGTRLTVT.

The CDR3 loop is CASRREAGDYGYTF. CDR3 sequence (DNA): TGCGCCAGCAGACGTGAGGCAGGGGACTATGGCTACACCTTC. The rearrangement uses TRBV5-1 and TRBJ1-2, with TRBD1 as a possible D gene (6 bases). V gave up 5 bases and J gave up 3 bases, with 14 bases separating them. Germline V gives CDR1 SGHRS, CDR2 YFSETQ. The CDR3 is 14 residues long.

The J gene is TRBJ2-5, the V gene TRBV10-3, with D unresolved. V was shortened by 2 bases and J by 5 bases, with 9 bases between the two germline ends. The CDR3 is 13 amino acids. Germline V CDR1 and CDR2: ENHRY, SYGVKD. DNA of the CDR3: TGTGCCATCAGTGAGAGGAGAAGTGAGACCCAGTACTTC. Its translation is CAISERRSETQYF.